These 5 T cell receptor beta chains were sequenced from one sample in a study of CD4 T cells in relation to SARS-CoV-2 and coronaviruses. The assay was immunoSEQ multiplex PCR, and TCRdb's table has in-frame clones only and misses some. The sample has 25,000 to 30,000 clones; roughly four fifths are singletons. CD4+ T cells from unexposed donors were obtained before the COVID-19 pandemic (2011-2018). Isolation of CD4+ T cells took place after approximately 11 days in culture. Which antigens these TCRs recognize remains unknown. Material: CD4+ T cells from PBMCs, cultured in vitro. These receptors all stem from a human donor in good health.

This sequence joins TRBV10-3 and TRBJ2-3; D is ambiguous. Germline V lookup: CDR1 ENHRY, CDR2 SYGVKD. V gave up 0 bases and J gave up 6 bases, with 1 base separating them. The CDR3 runs 11 residues. The CDR3 sequence: CAISESDTQYF. The CDR3 DNA sequence: TGTGCCATCAGTGAGTCCGATACGCAGTATTTT.

The V and J genes are TRBV27 and TRBJ2-7; 9 bases agree with TRBD2. From germline, CDR1 is MNHEY and CDR2 SMNVEV (reference sequence). The CDR3 covers 15 residues. V dropped 4 bases and J dropped 6; count of bases not matched to a gene: 10. CDR3 in amino acids: CASSSLGAGGREQYF. The DNA for the CDR3 is TGTGCCAGCAGTTCCCTAGGTGCGGGAGGGCGCGAGCAGTACTTC.

This clone is deemed medium-sized. This chain links TRBV7-2 with TRBJ2-7; 11 nucleotides agree with TRBD2. Trimming removed 5 bases from V and 3 bases from J; junction bases left unmatched: 6. Per germline, CDR1 SGHTA and CDR2 FQGNSA. CDR3 length: 15 residues. The CDR3: CASSDYGTSGYEQYF. The CDR3 coding sequence is TGTGCCAGCAGCGACTACGGGACTAGCGGCTACGAGCAGTACTTC. Together with reference TRBV7-2 and TRBJ2-7, the CDR3 gives the full variable domain: GAGVSQSPSNKVTEKGKDVELRCDPISGHTALYWYRQSLGQGLEFLIYFQGNSAPDKSGLPSDRFSAERTGGSVSTLTIQRTQQEDSAVYLCASSDYGTSGYEQYFGPGTRLTVT.

The genes are TRBV2 and TRBJ1-2; D gene uncertain. This CDR3 region has 12 residues. V lost 6 bases and J lost 8, with 13 bases in between. Germline V gene lookup returns CDR1 SNHLY and CDR2 FYNNEI. The CDR3 DNA reads as TGTGCCAGCAGACAGTCCTCTCGGGGCTACACCTTC. This sequence encodes CASRQSSRGYTF.

In its sample, this clone was seen once. The chain recombines TRBV29-1 with TRBJ2-6; TRBD1 matches 8 bases. V was pared by 6 bases and J by 0 bases, with 4 bases of the junction left unmatched. The V gene's germline CDR1 is SQVTM and CDR2 ANQGSEA. This CDR3 comprises 15 residues. The CDR3 protein is CSVGTGISGANVLTF. The CDR3 DNA sequence: TGCAGCGTGGGGACAGGTATCTCTGGGGCCAACGTCCTGACTTTC.